The 15 T cell receptor beta chains below were found in one sample sequenced in a study of Ad26.COV2.S vaccination and SARS-CoV-2 variants. The table came from immunoSEQ multiplex PCR; TCRdb's copy has only in-frame clones and leaves some out. The top ten clones hold 15% to 20% of a sample with roughly 100,000 clones, about 78% of them seen once. This material consisted of peripheral blood, taken after recovery from COVID-19. The receptors here all came from a human donor who had recovered from COVID-19.

In its sample, this clone was seen a few times. The chain carries TRBV2 and TRBJ1-5; a weak D match, TRBD1 (5 bases). The CDR3 is made up of 15 amino acids. Trimming removed 6 bases from V and 0 bases from J, with 12 bases in between. CDR1 is SNHLY, CDR2 FYNNEI, per germline. The CDR3 is CASRDTGVSNQPQHF. The CDR3 DNA follows: TGTGCCAGCAGAGATACAGGAGTTAGCAATCAGCCCCAGCATTTT.

This clone was recorded only once. The chain recombines TRBV6-5 with TRBJ2-5, with TRBD1 identical over 11 bases. V shed 8 bases and J 3 bases; nucleotides not matched to a gene: 5. CDR3 size: 14 residues. Germline assignment: CDR1 MNHEY and CDR2 SVGAGI. CDR3 sequence: CASGKGQGEETQYF. CDR3 DNA: TGTGCCAGCGGCAAGGGACAGGGGGAAGAGACCCAGTACTTC.

This chain uses TRBV2 with TRBJ1-4, with D perhaps TRBD1 (6 bases). This CDR3 is built from 15 residues. V was clipped by 7 bases and J by 5 bases, with 17 bases between them. The germline gives CDR1 SNHLY, CDR2 FYNNEI. This CDR3 is CASTLLRDTNEKLFF. The CDR3 DNA follows: TGTGCCAGCACTCTCCTCCGGGACACCAATGAAAAACTGTTTTTT.

The CDR3 spells CASSPQQGPGELFF. Written as DNA, the CDR3 is TGTGCCAGCTCACCACAACAGGGCCCCGGGGAGCTGTTTTTT. J is TRBJ2-2 and V is TRBV18; possible D gene TRBD1, 6 bases. CDR1 and CDR2 (germline): KGHSH, LQKENI. CDR3 length: 14 amino acids. The germline V and J ends were trimmed by 1 base and 6 bases, with 9 bases remaining between them.

This chain joins TRBV15 and TRBJ1-4; D not resolved. The length of the CDR3 is 15 residues. Trimming took off 0 bases at V and 8 bases at J, with 13 bases between the two ends. Germline V gene lookup returns CDR1 LNHNV and CDR2 YYDKDF (reference sequence). The CDR3 loop reads CATSRDPTGGEKLFF. DNA for the CDR3: TGTGCCACCAGCAGAGACCCAACTGGAGGAGAAAAACTGTTTTTT.

The table lists this clone with a few counts. Here the CDR3 reads CASSYSKTYEQYF. The CDR3 coding sequence is TGTGCCAGCAGTTACTCGAAGACCTACGAGCAGTACTTC. The chain joins TRBV6-5 to TRBJ2-7; D not resolved. With 0 bases removed from V and 2 bases from J, the gap between germline ends came to 5 bases. From germline, CDR1 is MNHEY and CDR2 SVGAGI. The CDR3 runs 13 residues.

The rearrangement joins TRBV7-3 to TRBJ2-1; 10 nucleotides agree with TRBD1. Germline lookup yields CDR1 SGHTA and CDR2 FQGTGA. J was trimmed by 4 bases and V by 6 bases; bases with no gene match: 6. The CDR3 loop spans 15 amino acids. CDR3 residues: CASSSDRGKYNEQFF. The CDR3 nucleotides read TGTGCCAGCAGTTCGGACAGGGGGAAGTACAATGAGCAGTTCTTC.

The V and J genes are TRBV29-1 and TRBJ1-1; 10 nucleotides agree with TRBD1. The CDR3 totals 13 residues. The germline V gene encodes CDR1 SQVTM and CDR2 ANQGSEA. The trim removed 7 bases at V and 1 base at J, leaving 3 bases unmatched. The CDR3 nucleotides read TGCAGCGGGAGGACAGGGGGGAACACTGAAGCTTTCTTT. Translating it yields CSGRTGGNTEAFF. The whole variable domain, filled in from reference TRBV29-1 and TRBJ1-1, reads SAVISQKPSRDICQRGTSLTIQCQVDSQVTMMFWYRQQPGQSLTLIATANQGSEATYESGFVIDKFPISRPNLTFSTLTVSNMSPEDSSIYLCSGRTGGNTEAFFGQGTRLTVV.

This clone was found a few times. The genes are TRBV4-1 and TRBJ2-7; possible D gene TRBD2, 7 bases. V dropped 1 base and J dropped 4 bases, with 14 bases sitting between them. Germline lookup yields CDR1 MGHRA and CDR2 YSYEKL. This CDR3 contains 15 residues. The CDR3, as DNA: TGCGCCAGCAGCCAAGGTAGGGGGGGCCTTTACGAGCAGTACTTC. It is translated as CASSQGRGGLYEQYF.

This CDR3 reads CASSFPGQYQETGANVLTF. The CDR3 coding sequence is TGTGCCAGCAGCTTTCCCGGACAGTACCAAGAAACTGGGGCCAACGTCCTGACTTTC. The chain is built from TRBV11-2 and TRBJ2-6; D is possibly TRBD1 (6 bases). V dropped 3 bases and J dropped 2 bases, with 20 bases sitting between them. This CDR3 comprises 19 residues. The V gene's germline CDR1 is SGHAT and CDR2 FQNNGV.

The rearrangement uses TRBV20-1 and TRBJ1-4, with a tentative D call TRBD1 (6 bases). This CDR3 is built from 13 residues. The germline V gene encodes CDR1 DFQATT and CDR2 SNEGSKA (reference sequence). The V end was cut by 3 bases, the J end by 3 bases, with 8 bases between. The CDR3 coding sequence is TGCAGTGCTAGTGGACAGTCTAATGAAAAACTGTTTTTT. It translates to CSASGQSNEKLFF.

The rearrangement links TRBV24-1 to TRBJ1-5; tentative D call: TRBD1 (5 bases). Deletions cut 4 bases from V and 0 bases from J, with 15 bases between. The CDR3 is 17 residues long. The germline CDR1 and CDR2 sequences are KGHDR and SFDVKD. The CDR3 protein is CATSEHPQGDSNQPQHF. In DNA form, the CDR3 reads TGTGCCACCAGTGAACACCCCCAGGGTGATAGCAATCAGCCCCAGCATTTT.

This clone was observed a few times. The rearrangement links TRBV11-1 to TRBJ1-1; D is unclear. CDR3 length: 15 residues. With 5 bases removed from V and 1 base from J, the gap between germline ends came to 14 bases. Germline lookup yields CDR1 SGHAT and CDR2 FQDESV (reference sequence). The CDR3 loop is CASSRLTGSNTEAFF. The CDR3, as DNA: TGTGCCAGCAGCCGCTTAACCGGGTCGAACACTGAAGCTTTCTTT.

This clone was detected many times. The rearrangement joins TRBV23-1 to TRBJ1-1, with a weak D call TRBD1 (5 bases). TRBV23-1 is recorded as an ORF, its role being uncertain. CDR3 length: 15 amino acids. The V end lost 4 bases, the J end lost 1 base, and 13 bases lay between the germline ends. CDR3 nucleotides: TGCGCCAGCAGTCGGCGAGGGACTAAGAACACTGAAGCTTTCTTT. Encoded protein: CASSRRGTKNTEAFF.

V is TRBV7-6 and J is TRBJ2-2, with TRBD1 matching 10 bases. Germline CDR1 is SGHVS and CDR2 is FNYEAQ. V gave up 1 base and J gave up 6 bases; unmatched junction bases: 8. The CDR3 is 17 residues long. The CDR3 protein is CASSLEIPGTGAGELFF. The CDR3, as DNA: TGTGCCAGCAGCTTAGAAATTCCCGGGACAGGGGCCGGGGAGCTGTTTTTT.